This TCR beta chain is from a study of response to subunit inactivated influenza vaccine. Study results and limitations: Authors suggested that a seasonal influenza vaccination recruits few new T cells each time.

This clonotype occurred many times. Its antigen is not identified. One entry per CDR3 protein, called by TCRdb with MiXCR from the RT-PCR reads. Counted here are 550,000 to 650,000 distinct CDR3 sequences, roughly 10% occurring once; the ten biggest clones make up 10% to 13%. The CDR3 has 15 amino acids. V was clipped by 4 bases and J by 7 bases; unmatched bases: 6. Germline V gives CDR1 LGHNA, CDR2 YSLEER. This TCR came from a middle-aged man who received an inactivated influenza vaccine. The sample was PBMCs from blood, taken on the day of vaccination. This rearrangement joins TRBV4-3 to TRBJ2-1; 11 nucleotides line up with TRBD1. CDR3 sequence: CASSRYGTGGNEQFF. For the CDR3, the DNA is TGCGCCAGCAGCCGATACGGGACAGGGGGGAATGAGCAGTTCTTC.